The T cell receptor beta chain under discussion was sequenced for a study of T cells in Graves' hyperthyroidism and ophthalmopathy. The CDR3 extends over 12 amino acids. V lost 4 bases and J 4 bases, leaving 7 bases between the germline ends. Germline assignment: CDR1 MNHEY and CDR2 SVGEGT. RNA transcripts served as the template for amplifying TCR beta CDR3 regions. HTBI primers were employed in a first-round RT-PCR of the TCR CDR3. A single record per CDR3 protein comes from TCRdb applying MiXCR to the multiplex PCR reads. Here the sample spans hundreds of thousands of distinct CDR3 sequences, roughly 15% being singletons.

The sequence was collected from a woman between 45 and 60 years old with Graves' ophthalmopathy. The chain combines TRBV6-2 or TRBV6-3 with TRBJ1-2; D not resolved. Sequenced material: blood. The CDR3 sequence is CASSSSSYGYTF. In DNA, the CDR3 is TGTGCCAGCAGTTCAAGTTCCTATGGCTACACCTTC.